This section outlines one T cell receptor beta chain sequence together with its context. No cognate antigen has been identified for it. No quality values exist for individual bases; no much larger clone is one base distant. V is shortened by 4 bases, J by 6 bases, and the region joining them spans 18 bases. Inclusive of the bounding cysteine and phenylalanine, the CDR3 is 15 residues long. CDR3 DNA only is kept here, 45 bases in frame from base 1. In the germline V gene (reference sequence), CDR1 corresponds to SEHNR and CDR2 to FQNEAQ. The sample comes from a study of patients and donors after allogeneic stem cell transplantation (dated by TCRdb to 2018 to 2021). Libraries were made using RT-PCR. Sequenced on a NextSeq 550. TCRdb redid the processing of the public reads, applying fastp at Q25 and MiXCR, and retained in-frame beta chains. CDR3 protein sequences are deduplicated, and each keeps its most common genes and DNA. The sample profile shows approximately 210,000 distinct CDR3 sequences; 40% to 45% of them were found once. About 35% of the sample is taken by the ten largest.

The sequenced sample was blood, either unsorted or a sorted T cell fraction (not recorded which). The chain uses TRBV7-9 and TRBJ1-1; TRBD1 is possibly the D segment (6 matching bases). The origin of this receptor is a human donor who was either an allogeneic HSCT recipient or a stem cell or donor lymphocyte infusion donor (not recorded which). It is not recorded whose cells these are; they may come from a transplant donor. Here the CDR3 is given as CASSWDKSGNAEAFF. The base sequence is TGTGCCAGCAGCTGGGACAAGTCGGGTAACGCTGAAGCTTTCTTT. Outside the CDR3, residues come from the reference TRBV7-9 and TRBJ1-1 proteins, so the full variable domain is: DTGVSQNPRHKITKRGQNVTFRCDPISEHNRLYWYRQTLGQGPEFLTYFQNEAQLEKSRLLSDRFSAERPKGSFSTLEIQRTEQGDSAMYLCASSWDKSGNAEAFFGQGTRLTVV.